The clone carrying this TCR beta chain was seen only a few times. The data were taken from a study of blood T cell repertoires in COVID-19. Across the whole study: Acute and convalescent COVID-19 samples came from the United States, Italy and Spain.

Sequencing used immunoSEQ multiplex PCR; TCRdb keeps in-frame clones, though not all of them. The sample has under 120,000 clones; 69% are singletons. Germline loops: CDR1 MNHNS, CDR2 SASEGT. The CDR3 runs 15 residues. Losses at the gene ends were 3 bases for V and 2 bases for J; bases not matched to a gene: 4. Sequencing input: peripheral blood. J is TRBJ2-7 and V is TRBV6-1, with TRBD1 identical over 10 bases. The TCR was taken from a man at least 80 years old with acute or convalescent COVID-19. CDR3 loop: CASSDRQGAAYEQYF. In nucleotides, the CDR3 is TGTGCCAGCAGTGATCGACAGGGGGCGGCCTACGAGCAGTACTTC.